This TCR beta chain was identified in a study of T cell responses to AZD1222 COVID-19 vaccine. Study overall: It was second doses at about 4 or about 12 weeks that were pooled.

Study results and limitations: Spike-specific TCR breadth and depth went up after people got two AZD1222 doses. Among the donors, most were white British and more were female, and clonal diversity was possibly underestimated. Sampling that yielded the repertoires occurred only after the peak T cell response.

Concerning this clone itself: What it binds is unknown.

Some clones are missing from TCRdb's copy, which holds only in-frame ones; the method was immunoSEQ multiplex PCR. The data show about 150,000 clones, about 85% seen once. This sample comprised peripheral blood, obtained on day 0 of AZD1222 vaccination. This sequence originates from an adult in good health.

DNA of the CDR3: TGTGCCAGCAGCTGGAAGGACAGGGCTGACTATGGCTACACCTTC. Translated, it gives CASSWKDRADYGYTF. The chain uses TRBV7-9 and TRBJ1-2, with TRBD1 identical over 8 bases. Trimming removed 4 bases from V and 3 bases from J; junction bases left unmatched: 7. The CDR3 contains 15 residues. Germline-derived CDR1 and CDR2 are SEHNR and FQNEAQ (reference sequence).